The clone carrying this TCR beta chain has at least ten counts. Its antigen is unknown. This entry belongs to a study of molecular identifiers for immune sequencing clone quantification. Sorting recovered naive CD8 T cells on a CD8+CD4-CCR7+CD45RA+ profile. The J segment lost 3 bases and the V segment lost 0 bases, leaving 7 bases of the junction unmatched. Germline V gene sequence: CDR1 LGHNA, CDR2 YSLEER. The CDR3 has 17 residues. Listed TCR primers and previously described methods were used for bulk TCR libraries. Each CDR3 protein is one row after TCRdb ran MiXCR on the PCR reads. The sample has under 800,000 distinct CDR3 sequences; about 25% are singletons. Overall study findings and caveats: A shared barcode on identical TCR molecules could lead to underestimated sizes for highly expanded clones.

The V gene is TRBV4-3, the J gene TRBJ2-1; TRBD2 agrees at 8 bases. Sequenced sample: naive CD8+ T cells from blood, with Jurkat cell RNA spiked in. The subset: FACS-sorted CD8+CD4-CCR7+CD45RA+ naive T cells. The origin of this receptor is a human donor in good health. Some libraries in this study had Jurkat cell RNA spiked in. CDR3 protein: CASSQDRGTSLYNEQFF. Here the CDR3 DNA reads TGCGCCAGCAGCCAAGATCGGGGGACTAGTCTCTACAATGAGCAGTTCTTC.